These 30 T cell receptor beta chains came from one sample sequenced in a study of OX40 agonist ivuxolimab in advanced cancers. Data came from immunoSEQ multiplex PCR; TCRdb stores just in-frame clones and leaves some out. The sample comprises more than 70,000 clones, 75% to 95% of which are singletons, and approximately 1.5% rests with the top ten. The sequences come from CD4+ or CD8+ T cells sorted from blood, collected in a trial of the OX40 agonist ivuxolimab. These receptor sequences come from an adult with an advanced solid tumor such as melanoma, head and neck, liver or kidney cancer.

This chain links TRBV7-2 with TRBJ2-7; 7 nucleotides match TRBD1. The CDR3 has 15 amino acids. With V trimmed by 1 base and J by 1 base, 4 bases remained unmatched. The germline gives CDR1 SGHTA, CDR2 FQGNSA. CDR3 nucleotide sequence: TGTGCCAGCAGCTTAGGTAGGGGGCCGTCCTACGAGCAGTACTTC. Residues: CASSLGRGPSYEQYF.

V usage is TRBV5-1 and J usage is TRBJ2-2, with unresolved D. Germline CDR1 SGHRS, CDR2 YFSETQ. With 1 base removed from V and 1 base from J, the gap between germline ends came to 14 bases. This CDR3 comprises 17 residues. In DNA form, the CDR3 reads TGCGCCAGCAGCTTGCCCGCTATAAGGGAGAACACCGGGGAGCTGTTTTTT. It specifies CASSLPAIRENTGELFF.

This clone appeared a single time. The chain recombines TRBV5-1 with TRBJ2-3; 9 nucleotides agree with TRBD2. J gave up 1 base and V 4 bases, and 7 bases lay outside the gene matches. Looked up from germline, CDR1 is SGHRS and CDR2 is YFSETQ. This CDR3 is built from 16 residues. The CDR3 DNA is TGCGCCAGCAGCCTGACTACTAGCGGGCGCACAGATACGCAGTATTTT. Translating gives CASSLTTSGRTDTQYF.

A note on this clone: Other DNA sequences within the sample encode an identical CDR3. This chain uses TRBV7-2 with TRBJ2-7, with TRBD1 identical over 10 bases. The CDR3 totals 15 residues. V lost 1 base and J lost 4; bases outside the gene matches: 4. Germline lookup yields CDR1 SGHTA and CDR2 FQGNSA. CDR3 in amino acids: CASSLGQDRGYEQYF. The CDR3 DNA is TGTGCCAGCAGCTTAGGCCAGGACAGGGGGTACGAGCAGTACTTC. Full variable domain (rest looked up from reference TRBV7-2 and TRBJ2-7): GAGVSQSPSNKVTEKGKDVELRCDPISGHTALYWYRQSLGQGLEFLIYFQGNSAPDKSGLPSDRFSAERTGGSVSTLTIQRTQQEDSAVYLCASSLGQDRGYEQYFGPGTRLTVT.

Only one count was recorded for this clone. The chain has TRBV6-6 and TRBJ2-2; perhaps D is TRBD1 or TRBD2 (5 bases each). CDR3 size: 16 residues. Germline CDR1 MNHNY, CDR2 SVGAGI (reference sequence). V was trimmed by 2 bases and J by 0 bases, leaving 10 bases between them. CDR3 DNA: TGTGCCAGCAGTTACACGAGGGACCCGAACACCGGGGAGCTGTTTTTT. Residues: CASSYTRDPNTGELFF.

This chain connects TRBV7-2 to TRBJ2-5; D may be TRBD1 (6 bases). The CDR3 sequence is 16 residues long. Trimming stripped 5 bases from V and 3 bases from J, with 19 bases between. Germline assignment: CDR1 SGHTA and CDR2 FQGNSA. For the CDR3, the DNA is TGTGCCAGCAGCAGATACGGGACAAGACTTAAAGAGACCCAGTACTTC. Protein sequence: CASSRYGTRLKETQYF. Using reference TRBV7-2 and TRBJ2-5 for the parts outside the CDR3, the full variable domain is GAGVSQSPSNKVTEKGKDVELRCDPISGHTALYWYRQSLGQGLEFLIYFQGNSAPDKSGLPSDRFSAERTGGSVSTLTIQRTQQEDSAVYLCASSRYGTRLKETQYFGPGTRLLVL.

Points on this clone: Other DNA variants within this sample encode the same CDR3. J is TRBJ2-3 and V is TRBV30, with a weak D call TRBD1 (5 bases). The CDR3 contains 13 residues. CDR1 and CDR2 from the germline V gene are GTSNPN and SVGIG (reference sequence). V lost 0 bases, J lost 1 base, and 5 bases lay in between. CDR3 in amino acids: CAWSVQGTDTQYF. As DNA, the CDR3 is TGTGCCTGGAGTGTACAGGGCACAGATACGCAGTATTTT. Full variable domain (outside the CDR3, taken from reference TRBV30 and TRBJ2-3): SQTIHQWPATLVQPVGSPLSLECTVEGTSNPNLYWYRQAAGRGLQLLFYSVGIGQISSEVPQNLSASRPQDRQFILSSKKLLLSDSGFYLCAWSVQGTDTQYFGPGTRLTVL.

This clone was detected a few times. The chain recombines TRBV2 with TRBJ1-5; 9 positions agree with TRBD1. CDR3 length: 16 residues. CDR1 SNHLY and CDR2 FYNNEI come from the germline V gene. V shed 4 bases and J 3 bases; nucleotides not matched to a gene: 7. The CDR3 here is CASSGQGVSDNQPQHF. The CDR3 DNA reads as TGTGCCAGCAGTGGACAGGGGGTGAGTGACAATCAGCCCCAGCATTTT.

The rearrangement joins TRBV6-6 to TRBJ2-7; the D call may be TRBD1 or TRBD2 (5 bases each). The CDR3 has 14 residues. Deletions cut 8 bases from V and 2 bases from J, with 16 bases between. Germline V gene sequence: CDR1 MNHNY, CDR2 SVGAGI (reference sequence). The CDR3: CASARTGTTYEQYF. The CDR3, as DNA: TGTGCCAGCGCCCGCACCGGGACCACCTACGAGCAGTACTTC.

V and J are TRBV7-2 and TRBJ2-5, with 7 bases that match TRBD2. Germline CDR1 reads SGHTA; CDR2 reads FQGNSA. The V and J ends lost 1 base and 5 bases, in that order; junction bases with no gene match: 10. The CDR3 is made up of 16 amino acids. The CDR3 here is CASSLGLGGGPETQYF. CDR3 nucleotides: TGTGCCAGCAGCTTAGGTTTGGGGGGAGGGCCGGAGACCCAGTACTTC.

The chain couples TRBV5-1 to TRBJ1-4, with TRBD1 as a possible D gene (5 bases). The CDR3 extends over 15 amino acids. Per the germline V gene, CDR1 is SGHRS and CDR2 is YFSETQ. Between the trimmed V and J ends, which lost 4 bases and 8 bases, there was a span of 18 bases. The CDR3 region is CASSTGPSIGEKLFF. CDR3 sequence (DNA): TGCGCCAGCAGCACGGGACCCTCTATCGGGGAAAAACTGTTTTTT.

This chain uses TRBV28 with TRBJ2-7; 9 nucleotides agree with TRBD1. Losses at the gene ends were 8 bases for V and 4 bases for J; bases not matched to a gene: 6. Germline V gene sequence: CDR1 MDHEN, CDR2 SYDVKM. The CDR3 covers 13 residues. CDR3 bases: TGTGCCAGCGAGTCAGGACAGGGGTACGAGCAGTACTTC. This sequence encodes CASESGQGYEQYF.

The chain recombines TRBV28 with TRBJ1-4; D might be TRBD1 (5 bases). CDR3 length equals 14 residues. The germline CDR1 and CDR2 sequences are MDHEN and SYDVKM. Trimming pared 6 bases from V and 8 bases from J, leaving 16 bases between. The CDR3 protein is CASSRDVGQEKLFF. The CDR3 bases are TGTGCCAGCAGCAGGGACGTGGGGCAAGAAAAACTGTTTTTT.

The rearrangement joins TRBV19 to TRBJ1-5; D is uncertain. This CDR3 has 14 amino acids. Trimming removed 3 bases at V and 0 bases at J, with 6 bases between. Germline CDR1 LNHDA, CDR2 SQIVND (reference sequence). The CDR3 loop is CASSIDYSNQPQHF. The CDR3 DNA reads as TGTGCCAGTAGTATTGATTATAGCAATCAGCCCCAGCATTTT.

The chain combines TRBV7-2 with TRBJ1-4; 7 bases fit TRBD1. J lost 8 bases, V lost 1 base, and 13 bases had no gene match. Germline CDR1 and CDR2: SGHTA and FQGNSA. The CDR3 consists of 17 residues. Here the CDR3 DNA reads TGTGCCAGCAGCTTAGGTCCAGCGACACAGGGGAGGGAAAAACTGTTTTTT. Amino acids: CASSLGPATQGREKLFF.

The V gene is TRBV6-6, the J gene TRBJ2-3, with D perhaps matching TRBD2 (5 bases). V was pared by 7 bases and J by 2 bases, with 10 bases between. CDR3 length equals 13 residues. Germline CDR1 is MNHNY and CDR2 is SVGAGI (reference sequence). The CDR3 DNA follows: TGTGCCAGCACCCGGGATTACACAGATACGCAGTATTTT. Translating it yields CASTRDYTDTQYF.

The V gene is TRBV11-3, the J gene TRBJ2-5, with TRBD2 matching 8 bases. The CDR3 totals 15 residues. Germline trimming cut 1 base from V and 5 bases from J; bases unmatched to any gene: 6. CDR1 and CDR2 (germline): SGHNT, YENEEA. The CDR3 spells CASSLGAGGWETQYF. CDR3 DNA: TGTGCCAGCAGCTTAGGGGCGGGAGGTTGGGAGACCCAGTACTTC.

The chain is built from TRBV18 and TRBJ2-5, with 10 positions matching TRBD2. Trimming cost V 3 bases and J 0 bases; bases outside gene matches: 7. The CDR3 is made up of 17 amino acids. Per germline, CDR1 KGHSH and CDR2 LQKENI. CDR3 nucleotide sequence: TGTGCCAGCTCACCTGGACTAGCGGTGAATTACCAAGAGACCCAGTACTTC. Protein product: CASSPGLAVNYQETQYF.

The chain employs TRBV30 and TRBJ2-7; D might be TRBD1 or TRBD2, each matching 5 bases. The CDR3 is 14 amino acids. With 2 bases removed from V and 0 bases from J, the gap between germline ends came to 11 bases. Germline CDR1 is GTSNPN and CDR2 is SVGIG (reference sequence). The CDR3 sequence: CAWSPGPFSYEQYF. CDR3 nucleotide sequence: TGTGCCTGGAGTCCGGGGCCCTTCTCCTACGAGCAGTACTTC.

This clone has just a few counts. This chain uses TRBV20-1 with TRBJ2-7; 8 positions agree with TRBD1. V gave up 8 bases and J gave up 6 bases; unmatched junction bases: 3. The CDR3 is 10 amino acids. From germline, CDR1 is DFQATT and CDR2 SNEGSKA (reference sequence). The CDR3 DNA reads TGCAGTTCAGGGGGCGCCGAGCAGTACTTC. Its translation: CSSGGAEQYF.

This chain uses TRBV1 with TRBJ2-1; the D call TRBD1 from the table was never checked on the DNA. TRBV1 is a pseudogene segment. The CDR3 is 9 amino acids. This CDR3 is CTLGRRRVF. DNA for the CDR3: TGCACCCTGGGGCGCCGTCGGGTCTTC.

This sequence joins TRBV21-1 and TRBJ2-1; no check of the table's D call, TRBD2, against the DNA was made. TRBV21-1 is described as a pseudogene. This CDR3 has 17 amino acids. Here the CDR3 reads CASSKIWAGTIHNEQFF. The CDR3 nucleotides read TGTGCCAGCAGCAAAATCTGGGCGGGCACCATACACAATGAGCAGTTCTTC.

The rearrangement links TRBV7-9 to TRBJ2-7; D could derive from TRBD1 or TRBD2 (5 bases each). The CDR3 runs to 16 residues. CDR1 and CDR2 from the germline V gene are SEHNR and FQNEAQ (reference sequence). V was trimmed by 3 bases and J by 7 bases, leaving 22 bases between them. This chain's CDR3 is CASSFGSTGPRKEQYF. CDR3 DNA sequence: TGTGCCAGCAGCTTCGGGTCTACGGGACCTCGTAAGGAGCAGTACTTC.

The genes are TRBV27 and TRBJ2-3; D is uncertain. V lost 6 bases and J 0 bases, leaving 16 bases between the germline ends. The CDR3 is 16 amino acids. Germline CDR1 MNHEY, CDR2 SMNVEV (reference sequence). CDR3 sequence (DNA): TGTGCCAGCAGACCCCCCAACGCGGCTAGCACAGATACGCAGTATTTT. Its translation: CASRPPNAASTDTQYF.

The chain links TRBV2 to TRBJ2-5, with D perhaps being TRBD1 or TRBD2 (5 bases each). CDR3 length: 15 amino acids. The V end was cut by 6 bases, the J end by 5 bases, with 19 bases between. Germline loops: CDR1 SNHLY, CDR2 FYNNEI. The DNA for the CDR3 is TGTGCCAGCAGAGCTCCGGGGACGTTTACGGAGACCCAGTACTTC. Its translation: CASRAPGTFTETQYF.

The chain carries TRBV7-9 and TRBJ1-2; possibly TRBD1 for D (6 bases). CDR3 size: 14 residues. V lost 5 bases to trimming and J lost 5 bases, with 15 bases between them. Per the germline V gene, CDR1 is SEHNR and CDR2 is FQNEAQ (reference sequence). The DNA for the CDR3 is TGTGCCAGCAGCGGCGGACAGTACAATTATGGCTACACCTTC. Protein: CASSGGQYNYGYTF.

The rearrangement links TRBV12-5 to TRBJ2-7; a weak D match, TRBD1 (6 bases). CDR1 LGHNT and CDR2 FRNRAP come from the germline V gene. Between the trimmed V and J ends, which lost 0 bases and 7 bases, there was a span of 7 bases. This CDR3 comprises 12 residues. In DNA, the CDR3 is TGTGCTAGTGGTTTGGTGAGGGGGGAGCAGTACTTC. Translated, it gives CASGLVRGEQYF.

The chain has TRBV18 and TRBJ2-5, with D unclear. The length of the CDR3 is 15 residues. Germline V gene lookup returns CDR1 KGHSH and CDR2 LQKENI. Trimming cost V 6 bases and J 4 bases, with 18 bases left between them. CDR3 sequence: CASSTRGERRETQYF. CDR3 nucleotides: TGTGCCAGCTCCACTCGCGGAGAGAGGCGAGAGACCCAGTACTTC.

V usage is TRBV19 and J usage is TRBJ2-7; D remains ambiguous. CDR3 length equals 14 residues. The germline CDR1 and CDR2 sequences are LNHDA and SQIVND (reference sequence). Deletions cut 3 bases from V and 3 bases from J, with 12 bases between. CDR3 DNA sequence: TGTGCCAGTAGTATGCAGCTGGGCAACTACGAGCAGTACTTC. It yields the protein CASSMQLGNYEQYF. The full variable domain, in which reference TRBV19 and TRBJ2-7 provide the parts outside the CDR3, is DGGITQSPKYLFRKEGQNVTLSCEQNLNHDAMYWYRQDPGQGLRLIYYSQIVNDFQKGDIAEGYSVSREKKESFPLTVTSAQKNPTAFYLCASSMQLGNYEQYFGPGTRLTVT.

The chain is built from TRBV4-1 and TRBJ2-6, with TRBD2 as a possible D gene (5 bases). The CDR3 extends over 16 amino acids. Germline V gene sequence: CDR1 MGHRA, CDR2 YSYEKL. Trimming shortened V by 0 bases and J by 5 bases, and 11 bases separated the two germline ends. DNA of the CDR3: TGCGCCAGCAGCCAAGATACGGGGTCTTGGGCCAACGTCCTGACTTTC. It codes for CASSQDTGSWANVLTF.